This T cell receptor beta chain was profiled in a study of radiotherapy plus CTLA-4 blockade in lung cancer. Overall study: Patients showed objective responses in 15% to 20% of cases, and disease control was achieved by 31%. Findings of the study overall: Early blood T cell clone dynamics, with interferon-beta, were reported to best predict response.

Libraries were prepared by immunoSEQ multiplex PCR; TCRdb keeps only in-frame clonotypes and omits some of them. The sample consists of around 82,000 clones, approximately 84% of them appearing once. Points on this clone: As yet, its antigen is unknown.

CDR3 length: 15 residues. The germline V and J ends were trimmed by 3 bases and 6 bases, with 15 bases remaining between them. Per germline, CDR1 SGHKS and CDR2 YYEKEE (reference sequence). The sample was peripheral blood, taken from a patient treated with radiotherapy plus ipilimumab. V gene TRBV5-5 combines with J gene TRBJ1-4; D might be TRBD1 (6 bases). This TCR derives from a human donor with non-small cell lung cancer who had stable disease on radiotherapy plus ipilimumab. The CDR3 spells CASSSGGGTDEKLFF. In DNA, the CDR3 is TGTGCCAGCAGCTCGGGAGGGGGAACGGATGAAAAACTGTTTTTT. Combining the CDR3 with reference TRBV5-5 and TRBJ1-4 gives the whole variable domain DAGVTQSPTHLIKTRGQQVTLRCSPISGHKSVSWYQQVLGQGPQFIFQYYEKEERGRGNFPDRFSARQFPNYSSELNVNALLLGDSALYLCASSSGGGTDEKLFFGSGTQLSVL.